A selection of T cell receptor beta chains follows, all from one sample in a study of T cell responses to AZD1222 COVID-19 vaccine. Here immunoSEQ multiplex PCR was the method, and the copy in TCRdb shows in-frame clones only, minus some. Altogether 90,000 to 150,000 clones are present, over 85% being singletons, with the ten largest covering approximately 8.4%. The source was peripheral blood, collected on day 0 of AZD1222 vaccination. The source is an adult in good health. Each CDR3 is given with its conserved first and last residue. The D gene is left open where the match is weak. Where a row states a size, it is once, few, many or the class of an expanded clone; other rows omit it.

V	J	D	size	length	CDR3	DNA
TRBV19	TRBJ1-2	.	once	15	CASSIPTPGYYGYTF	TGTGCCAGTAGTATACCGACCCCCGGGTACTATGGCTACACCTTC
TRBV5-1	TRBJ1-5	TRBD1	.	15	CASSLEGQGYQPQHF	TGCGCCAGCAGCTTGGAGGGACAGGGATATCAGCCCCAGCATTTT
TRBV10-3	TRBJ2-1	.	.	16	CAISERKRASAGEQFF	TGTGCCATCAGTGAGCGGAAGAGGGCTAGCGCGGGGGAGCAGTTCTTC
TRBV6-5	TRBJ1-3	.	.	15	CASTPDSRSGNTTYF	TGTGCCAGCACCCCGGACAGCCGCTCTGGAAACACCACATATTTT
TRBV7-9	TRBJ2-2	TRBD1	.	15	CASSLEGAPTGELFF	TGTGCCAGCAGCTTAGAGGGGGCCCCCACCGGGGAGCTGTTTTTT
TRBV28	TRBJ1-2	TRBD1	.	17	CASSSYGTGGANYGYTF	TGTGCCAGCAGTTCATATGGGACAGGGGGTGCTAACTATGGCTACACCTTC
TRBV3-1/TRBV3-2	TRBJ1-3	.	.	18	CASSQGSGLQFSGNTIYF	TGTGCCAGCAGCCAAGGATCTGGCCTTCAGTTCTCTGGAAACACCATATATTTT
TRBV5-1	TRBJ2-5	TRBD2	.	15	CASSLAGLTQETQYF	TGCGCCAGCAGCTTAGCGGGACTTACTCAAGAGACCCAGTACTTC
TRBV30	TRBJ2-1	.	.	14	CAWSSLSLYNEQFF	TGTGCCTGGAGTTCCCTTTCGCTTTACAATGAGCAGTTCTTC
TRBV5-8	TRBJ2-1	TRBD2	.	16	CASSPRAGGPYNEQFF	TGTGCCAGCAGCCCCCGGGCGGGAGGGCCATACAATGAGCAGTTCTTC
TRBV11-1	TRBJ2-1	TRBD2	few	16	CASSSALAGGLNEQFF	TGTGCCAGCAGCTCCGCCTTAGCGGGGGGCCTAAATGAGCAGTTCTTC
TRBV25-1	TRBJ1-1	.	.	14	CASSVLFGARGAFF	TGTGCCAGCAGTGTCCTGTTCGGGGCCCGAGGGGCTTTCTTT
TRBV27	TRBJ2-7	TRBD1	.	16	CASSPIGTVSSYEQYF	TGTGCCAGCAGTCCCATCGGGACAGTCAGCTCCTACGAGCAGTACTTC
TRBV5-1	TRBJ2-5	TRBD1	.	15	CASSSDRVPRETQYF	TGCGCCAGCAGCTCCGACAGGGTCCCGCGAGAGACCCAGTACTTC
TRBV5-8	TRBJ1-6	.	.	15	CASSLGGGNHSPLHF	TGTGCCAGCAGCTTGGGGGGAGGGAACCATTCACCCCTCCACTTT